This T cell receptor beta chain is from a study of blood T cells in healthy people across ages (dated by TCRdb to the mid-2010s). Context from the whole study: Template switching captured roughly one uniquely barcoded TCR beta cDNA molecule per two T cells in model experiments. Using deep sequencing normalized with unique cDNA molecular identifiers, the study measured how TCR beta repertoire diversity changes with age. The donors were divided into four age groups: young (average around 17 years), middle-aged (approximately 39), aged (about 61) and long-lived (roughly 82). Donors of different ages were randomly distributed across sequencing lanes to avoid experimental bias. Two additional independent replicas of 1 million unique cDNA reads from the same blood draw were analyzed for two donors (one aged 18 to 29 and one aged 80 or older).

The protocol used for the library was 5' RACE. This sample was sequenced with an Illumina HiSeq 2500. A second PCR of about 6 to 12 cycles was run with a J-beta primer mix and a sample-barcoded 5' primer. A template-switch 5' adaptor carrying 12 random nucleotides introduced a unique molecular identifier onto each TCR beta cDNA molecule. Each sample yielded at least 2.5 million CDR3-containing paired-end reads. The Mint cDNA synthesis kit, primed by a TRBC-specific oligonucleotide, was used to synthesize first-strand cDNA from all RNA. Following uracil-DNA glycosylase treatment, a first 18-cycle PCR with universal primers M1SS and BC2_uni_R was performed on all cDNA. Concerning the study's data processing: Normalization of each sample was performed by random selection of 1 million high-quality reads, each carrying a distinct molecular identifier. Reads with shared molecular identifiers were discarded instead of being binned into consensus sequences. MiTCR, with a Q25 quality threshold and the strictest error-elimination algorithm, was used for CDR3 identification, clonotype clustering and error correction. A nonparametric unseen species model with Euler transformation was used to estimate a lower bound on total TCR beta diversity. TCRdb reworked the public reads: Q25 trimming with fastp, MiXCR clone assembly, productive beta chains retained. Every CDR3 protein is listed once, alongside the most common genes and DNA of its rows. The V and J calls reflect TCRdb's pipeline rather than the authors' work. The table for this sample lists 1.5 million to 2 million distinct CDR3 sequences; roughly 28% of them were counted only once. In total, the top ten clones hold 7.7% of the sample.

Taken from cysteine to phenylalanine, the CDR3 has 15 residues. Left in the record is the CDR3 DNA by itself, 45 bases read in frame from the first base. The germline V end is reduced by 5 bases and the J end by 8 bases; junction bases left unmatched: 11. The germline V gene (reference sequence) provides CDR1 SGHAT and CDR2 FQDESV. Systemically healthy Caucasian individuals from Russia, some 38 in total and aged 6 to 90 years, were included as donors. Each donor gave 8 to 10 milliliters of peripheral blood, drawn into EDTA-treated Vacutainer tubes. Ficoll-Paque density-gradient centrifugation was used to isolate PBMCs, with at least 6 million obtained per sample. Total RNA was extracted from PBMCs with Trizol reagent, with at least 5.5 micrograms obtained per sample. For every donor, flow cytometry on a PBMC aliquot measured the percentage of naive CD45RAhigh/CD27high T cells. Paper-wide results and their limitations: Because profiling used bulk unsorted PBMCs, naive and antigen-experienced compartments could not be compared conclusively. Donor CMV infection status was unknown, potentially confounding age-related changes in expanded clonotypes. As age increased, observed TCR beta diversity per million T cells dropped in a roughly linear way, and a significant reduction was already evident by age roughly 36. The long-lived group showed more naive CD4+ T cells, fewer expanded clones and increased TCR diversity than the aged group, suggesting age selection. Estimates of total diversity from one million sequenced T cells were regarded as lower bounds and underestimates. Observed TCR beta diversity correlated strongly with the percentage of naive T cells measured by flow cytometry.

Comments on this clonotype: This receptor's antigen is unknown. The input lacks base qualities; no much larger clone sits a single base away.

Sequenced: blood. This sequence was found in a woman under 40 in good health. The V and J genes are TRBV11-1 and TRBJ2-1, with 8 central nucleotides matching TRBD1. At the DNA level, the sequence is TGTGCCAGCAGCCCGCGGACAGGGATCGTCGATGAGCAGTTCTTC. Protein translation: CASSPRTGIVDEQFF.